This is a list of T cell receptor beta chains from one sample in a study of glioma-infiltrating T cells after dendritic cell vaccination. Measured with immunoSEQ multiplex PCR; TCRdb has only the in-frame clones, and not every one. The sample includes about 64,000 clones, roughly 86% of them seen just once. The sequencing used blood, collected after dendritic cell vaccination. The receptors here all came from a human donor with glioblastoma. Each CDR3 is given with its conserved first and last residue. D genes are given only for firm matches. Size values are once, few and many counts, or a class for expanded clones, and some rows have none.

CDR3 DNA: TGTGCCAGCAGTCGGACAGGGGATACTTATGGCTACACCTTC; CDR3 protein: CASSRTGDTYGYTF; J gene: TRBJ1-2; clone size: NA; D gene: TRBD1; V gene: TRBV7-3
CDR3 DNA: TGTGCCAGCAGTTTGACAGGGCGAACTGAAGCTTTCTTT; CDR3 protein: CASSLTGRTEAFF; J gene: TRBJ1-1; clone size: NA; D gene: TRBD1; V gene: TRBV28
CDR3 DNA: TGTGCCAGCAGACCCCGAGGTGGGTTGACTGAAGCTTTCTTT; CDR3 protein: CASRPRGGLTEAFF; J gene: TRBJ1-1; clone size: NA; D gene: NA; V gene: TRBV6-1
CDR3 DNA: TGTGCCAGCAGTTACTTTCTACCGACTCCGGGACAGGGATCAGGACAGCAGTACTTC; CDR3 protein: CASSYFLPTPGQGSGQQYF; J gene: TRBJ2-7; clone size: NA; D gene: TRBD1; V gene: TRBV6-8
CDR3 DNA: TGCGCCAGCAGCTTTATCCGAGGGACTGAAGCTTTCTTT; CDR3 protein: CASSFIRGTEAFF; J gene: TRBJ1-1; clone size: NA; D gene: NA; V gene: TRBV5-1
CDR3 DNA: TGTGCCAGCAGTGAAGGGACAGGGGGTCGATACGAGCAGTACTTC; CDR3 protein: CASSEGTGGRYEQYF; J gene: TRBJ2-7; clone size: NA; D gene: TRBD1; V gene: TRBV25-1
CDR3 DNA: TGTGCCAGCAGTTACTCGCTTTGGGGGAGGGCAGATACGCAGTATTTT; CDR3 protein: CASSYSLWGRADTQYF; J gene: TRBJ2-3; clone size: NA; D gene: TRBD2; V gene: TRBV6-6
CDR3 DNA: TGTGCCAGCAGTTCCTCCGGGACAGGGGCGGGTGGCTACACCTTC; CDR3 protein: CASSSSGTGAGGYTF; J gene: TRBJ1-2; clone size: NA; D gene: TRBD1; V gene: TRBV27
CDR3 DNA: TGTGCCAGCAGCTTGGTGCGACAGGTATATGGCTACACCTTC; CDR3 protein: CASSLVRQVYGYTF; J gene: TRBJ1-2; clone size: NA; D gene: NA; V gene: TRBV5-6
CDR3 DNA: TGTGCCAGTAGTACACCGCCAACCAGGAACACTGAAGCTTTCTTT; CDR3 protein: CASSTPPTRNTEAFF; J gene: TRBJ1-1; clone size: once; D gene: NA; V gene: TRBV19
CDR3 DNA: TGTGCCAGCAGTGAAGCGAGGCAGGAGGACTCTGGGGCCAACGTCCTGACTTTC; CDR3 protein: CASSEARQEDSGANVLTF; J gene: TRBJ2-6; clone size: NA; D gene: NA; V gene: TRBV6-1
CDR3 DNA: TGTGCCAGCAGCCCCGGGACAGGGAATGGCTACACCTTC; CDR3 protein: CASSPGTGNGYTF; J gene: TRBJ1-2; clone size: NA; D gene: TRBD1; V gene: TRBV5-6
CDR3 DNA: TGTGCCAGTACTCCGGGAGTTATTTATGGCTACACCTTC; CDR3 protein: CASTPGVIYGYTF; J gene: TRBJ1-2; clone size: NA; D gene: NA; V gene: TRBV19
CDR3 DNA: TGTGCCAGCAGCCCCACTAGCGGGAGGTTGGAGACCCAGTACTTC; CDR3 protein: CASSPTSGRLETQYF; J gene: TRBJ2-5; clone size: once; D gene: TRBD2; V gene: TRBV7-6
CDR3 DNA: TGTGCCAGCAGCTTAGACAGGGGACCCTACGAGCAGTACTTC; CDR3 protein: CASSLDRGPYEQYF; J gene: TRBJ2-7; clone size: NA; D gene: TRBD1; V gene: TRBV7-2
CDR3 DNA: TGTGCCAGCAGCTTAGTGGCTGGGAGTCGAGAAAAACTGTTTTTT; CDR3 protein: CASSLVAGSREKLFF; J gene: TRBJ1-4; clone size: NA; D gene: NA; V gene: TRBV7-8
CDR3 DNA: TGTGCCTGGAGTGTACTGGACAGGGGGCTCTATGGCTACACCTTC; CDR3 protein: CAWSVLDRGLYGYTF; J gene: TRBJ1-2; clone size: NA; D gene: TRBD1; V gene: TRBV30
CDR3 DNA: TGTGCCAGCAGTGACTCCCTTTCAGGAAGAGATACGCAGTATTTT; CDR3 protein: CASSDSLSGRDTQYF; J gene: TRBJ2-3; clone size: NA; D gene: NA; V gene: TRBV6-4
CDR3 DNA: TGTGCCAGCAGCTCCGACAGGGAGAACACCGGGGAGCTGTTTTTT; CDR3 protein: CASSSDRENTGELFF; J gene: TRBJ2-2; clone size: once; D gene: TRBD1; V gene: TRBV11-2
CDR3 DNA: TGTGCCAGCAGCCAAGTGGGGGTGGGACAGGGGCAGGCCGGGGAGCTGTTTTTT; CDR3 protein: CASSQVGVGQGQAGELFF; J gene: TRBJ2-2; clone size: NA; D gene: TRBD1; V gene: TRBV4-2
CDR3 DNA: TGTGCCAGCAGCTTAGCACAAAAAGAGACCCAGTACTTC; CDR3 protein: CASSLAQKETQYF; J gene: TRBJ2-5; clone size: NA; D gene: NA; V gene: TRBV11-3
CDR3 DNA: TGTGCCAGTAAGGAGGGAGACAATCAGCCCCAGCATTTT; CDR3 protein: CASKEGDNQPQHF; J gene: TRBJ1-5; clone size: NA; D gene: NA; V gene: TRBV19
CDR3 DNA: TGTGCCAGCAGCTTGGGGCAGGGCCTGTACGAGCAGTACTTC; CDR3 protein: CASSLGQGLYEQYF; J gene: TRBJ2-7; clone size: few; D gene: NA; V gene: TRBV5-6
CDR3 DNA: TGCGCCAGCCCGGGTTGGAGGGGACCCAATGAGCAGTTCTTC; CDR3 protein: CASPGWRGPNEQFF; J gene: TRBJ2-1; clone size: NA; D gene: NA; V gene: TRBV10-1
CDR3 DNA: TGTGCCAGCAGCTTAACAGGGGCTGGAAACACCATATATTTT; CDR3 protein: CASSLTGAGNTIYF; J gene: TRBJ1-3; clone size: NA; D gene: TRBD1; V gene: TRBV11-2
CDR3 DNA: TGTGCCAGCAGCTCGGACAGCATGCCGAACACTGAAGCTTTCTTT; CDR3 protein: CASSSDSMPNTEAFF; J gene: TRBJ1-1; clone size: NA; D gene: NA; V gene: TRBV7-2
CDR3 DNA: TGCGCCAGCAGCACTCAGACAGAGTGGAACACTGAAGCTTTCTTT; CDR3 protein: CASSTQTEWNTEAFF; J gene: TRBJ1-1; clone size: NA; D gene: NA; V gene: TRBV5-1
CDR3 DNA: TGTGCCAGCAGCCGGACAGGGGGCAACGAGCAGTACTTC; CDR3 protein: CASSRTGGNEQYF; J gene: TRBJ2-7; clone size: NA; D gene: TRBD1; V gene: TRBV5-4
CDR3 DNA: TGTGCCAGCAGCGTAGGCACAGGGAGAGGAGAGACCCAGTACTTC; CDR3 protein: CASSVGTGRGETQYF; J gene: TRBJ2-5; clone size: NA; D gene: NA; V gene: TRBV9
CDR3 DNA: TGTGCCAGCAGAATGGTAGCCGGGGACACTGAAGCTTTCTTT; CDR3 protein: CASRMVAGDTEAFF; J gene: TRBJ1-1; clone size: NA; D gene: NA; V gene: TRBV6-4
CDR3 DNA: TGTGCCACCAGCAGGTATCAGGGCGGGAGTGGAAACACCATATATTTT; CDR3 protein: CATSRYQGGSGNTIYF; J gene: TRBJ1-3; clone size: NA; D gene: NA; V gene: TRBV15
CDR3 DNA: TGTGCCAGCAGCTTAAAAGCGGGGGGGCTCGGGGGAGAGACCCAGTACTTC; CDR3 protein: CASSLKAGGLGGETQYF; J gene: TRBJ2-5; clone size: once; D gene: TRBD2; V gene: TRBV11-2
CDR3 DNA: TGTGCCAGCAGCCCCGCAGGGTTCGGTGAAAAACTGTTTTTT; CDR3 protein: CASSPAGFGEKLFF; J gene: TRBJ1-4; clone size: NA; D gene: NA; V gene: TRBV7-2
CDR3 DNA: TGTGCCAGCAGCCCTCTGGGACTCAACCTGAACACTGAAGCTTTCTTT; CDR3 protein: CASSPLGLNLNTEAFF; J gene: TRBJ1-1; clone size: few; D gene: NA; V gene: TRBV14
CDR3 DNA: TGTGCCAGTAGTATGGCGGGCAGGGGAGTGGAGACCCAGTACTTC; CDR3 protein: CASSMAGRGVETQYF; J gene: TRBJ2-5; clone size: NA; D gene: NA; V gene: TRBV19
CDR3 DNA: TGTGCCAGCAGTCAGGGACAGGGGGCGCGGGGACCCCTCTACGAGCAGTACTTC; CDR3 protein: CASSQGQGARGPLYEQYF; J gene: TRBJ2-7; clone size: NA; D gene: TRBD1; V gene: TRBV27
CDR3 DNA: TGTGCCAGCAACCTTCAGGAGGCAACTAATGAAAAACTGTTTTTT; CDR3 protein: CASNLQEATNEKLFF; J gene: TRBJ1-4; clone size: once; D gene: NA; V gene: TRBV27
CDR3 DNA: TGTGCCAGCAGCCCTGAGGTAGCGGGAAGCAATGAGCAGTTCTTC; CDR3 protein: CASSPEVAGSNEQFF; J gene: TRBJ2-1; clone size: NA; D gene: TRBD2; V gene: TRBV7-2
CDR3 DNA: TGCGCCAGCAGCTTGGGACACTCACTCTATGGCTACACCTTC; CDR3 protein: CASSLGHSLYGYTF; J gene: TRBJ1-2; clone size: NA; D gene: NA; V gene: TRBV5-1
CDR3 DNA: TGCGCCAGCAGCCAAGATTGGACAGGGGGCGCGTACTATGGCTACACCTTC; CDR3 protein: CASSQDWTGGAYYGYTF; J gene: TRBJ1-2; clone size: NA; D gene: TRBD1; V gene: TRBV4-1
CDR3 DNA: TGTGCCAGCAGCTCAACAGGTGGTTCAGAGATAGATACGCAGTATTTT; CDR3 protein: CASSSTGGSEIDTQYF; J gene: TRBJ2-3; clone size: NA; D gene: NA; V gene: TRBV7-2
CDR3 DNA: TGCGCCAGCAGCCAAGGGGGACAGTCGTCGGAAAAACTGTTTTTT; CDR3 protein: CASSQGGQSSEKLFF; J gene: TRBJ1-4; clone size: few; D gene: TRBD1; V gene: TRBV4-3
CDR3 DNA: TGTGCCAGTAGTATCACGGGGAACATTGGAAACACCATATATTTT; CDR3 protein: CASSITGNIGNTIYF; J gene: TRBJ1-3; clone size: few; D gene: NA; V gene: TRBV19
CDR3 DNA: TGTGCCTGGAGTGTAACGGGGAACTTGGCGCCCCAGCATTTT; CDR3 protein: CAWSVTGNLAPQHF; J gene: TRBJ1-5; clone size: NA; D gene: NA; V gene: TRBV30
CDR3 DNA: TGTGCCAGCAGCCGACAACTAGCGAGCACAGATACGCAGTATTTT; CDR3 protein: CASSRQLASTDTQYF; J gene: TRBJ2-3; clone size: few; D gene: TRBD2; V gene: TRBV14
CDR3 DNA: TGCGCCAGCAGCTCAAGCCAGGGGGCGAATTCACCCCTCCACTTT; CDR3 protein: CASSSSQGANSPLHF; J gene: TRBJ1-6; clone size: NA; D gene: TRBD1; V gene: TRBV4-3
CDR3 DNA: TGCGCCAGCAGCCGGGTGGGACAGGGAGTTTCCCATGGCTACACCTTC; CDR3 protein: CASSRVGQGVSHGYTF; J gene: TRBJ1-2; clone size: once; D gene: TRBD1; V gene: TRBV4-1
CDR3 DNA: TGCGCCAGCAGCTTGGGTTACGGGTTCGAGCAGTACTTC; CDR3 protein: CASSLGYGFEQYF; J gene: TRBJ2-7; clone size: NA; D gene: NA; V gene: TRBV5-1
CDR3 DNA: TGTGCCAGCAGCCAAGATAGCGGGATGAGCACAGATACGCAGTATTTT; CDR3 protein: CASSQDSGMSTDTQYF; J gene: TRBJ2-3; clone size: NA; D gene: TRBD2; V gene: TRBV14
CDR3 DNA: TGTGCCAGCAGCTCCGCAGGGGGCCGCTCCTACGAGCAGTACTTC; CDR3 protein: CASSSAGGRSYEQYF; J gene: TRBJ2-7; clone size: NA; D gene: TRBD1; V gene: TRBV7-2
CDR3 DNA: TGTGCCACCAGCAGCCGACTAGCGGGATGGGGTCTGGTGGGGACCGGGGAGCTGTTTTTT; CDR3 protein: CATSSRLAGWGLVGTGELFF; J gene: TRBJ2-2; clone size: NA; D gene: TRBD2; V gene: TRBV15